These 12 T cell receptor beta chains share one sample of origin, sequenced in a study of cytomegalovirus exposure and HLA in healthy donors. Profiling relied on immunoSEQ multiplex PCR, and the TCRdb table lists in-frame clones only, not all of them. The sample has 140,000 or so clones, about 91% seen once; the top ten hold about 8.2%. Sequenced input: PBMCs. The receptors were sampled from a woman aged 18-29 years in good health and CMV-seropositive.

The J gene is TRBJ1-1, the V gene TRBV5-6; 7 bases are shared with TRBD1. Germline-derived CDR1 and CDR2 are SGHDT and YYEEEE. The CDR3 totals 17 residues. V lost 4 bases, J lost 1 base, and 13 bases stayed unmatched. The CDR3 DNA sequence: TGTGCCAGCAGCGCTCGACAGGGATGGGTCAAGAACACTGAAGCTTTCTTT. It yields the protein CASSARQGWVKNTEAFF.

The V gene is TRBV6-5, the J gene TRBJ2-2, with D perhaps matching TRBD1 (6 bases). Trimming left V 0 bases short and J 4 bases short, with 12 bases between. The CDR3 has 16 amino acids. Germline CDR1 is MNHEY and CDR2 is SVGAGI. For the CDR3, the DNA is TGTGCCAGCAGTTACTCGACGGGGACAACCACCGGGGAGCTGTTTTTT. The encoded protein is CASSYSTGTTTGELFF.

J is TRBJ2-3 and V is TRBV5-6, with D tentatively TRBD1 (5 bases). V dropped 0 bases and J dropped 1 base, with 15 bases sitting between them. The CDR3 totals 17 residues. From germline, CDR1 is SGHDT and CDR2 YYEEEE. CDR3 nucleotides: TGTGCCAGCAGCTTGGAGGGGCGATCAATTGGCACAGATACGCAGTATTTT. Its protein is CASSLEGRSIGTDTQYF. Supplemented by reference TRBV5-6 and TRBJ2-3, the full variable domain reads DAGVTQSPTHLIKTRGQQVTLRCSPKSGHDTVSWYQQALGQGPQFIFQYYEEEERQRGNFPDRFSGHQFPNYSSELNVNALLLGDSALYLCASSLEGRSIGTDTQYFGPGTRLTVL.

V and J are TRBV5-1 and TRBJ1-1; perhaps TRBD1 as D (6 bases). The CDR3 spans 13 residues. V dropped 4 bases and J dropped 5 bases, with 12 bases sitting between them. Per germline, CDR1 SGHRS and CDR2 YFSETQ. CDR3 sequence: CASSIQGITEAFF. The CDR3 DNA sequence: TGCGCCAGCAGCATACAGGGAATTACTGAAGCTTTCTTT.

This chain links TRBV23-1 with TRBJ1-1; 9 nucleotides line up with TRBD1. TRBV23-1 is noted as an ORF with a role that remains uncertain. This CDR3 comprises 15 residues. J lost 0 bases, V lost 3 bases, and 2 bases had no gene match. The CDR3, as DNA: TGCGCCAGCAGTCAGGACAGGGGCCTGAACACTGAAGCTTTCTTT. It translates to CASSQDRGLNTEAFF.

The DNA of the CDR3 is TGTGCCAGCAGCCCAGCGGGGGGGGACATTCAGTACTTC. This sequence encodes CASSPAGGDIQYF. V is TRBV9 and J is TRBJ2-4; 10 bases align to TRBD2. CDR1 is SGDLS, CDR2 YYNGEE, per germline. J lost 8 bases, V lost 4 bases, and 3 bases had no gene match. This CDR3 is built from 13 residues. The whole variable domain, remainder taken from reference TRBV9 and TRBJ2-4, is DSGVTQTPKHLITATGQRVTLRCSPRSGDLSVYWYQQSLDQGLQFLIQYYNGEERAKGNILERFSAQQFPDLHSELNLSSLELGDSALYFCASSPAGGDIQYFGAGTRLSVL.

The CDR3 loop is CASSLVASGGNEQFF. The CDR3 DNA sequence: TGTGCCAGCAGCTTGGTGGCTAGCGGGGGCAATGAGCAGTTCTTC. The V call is TRBV5-4, the J call TRBJ2-1; 10 bases line up with TRBD2. The CDR3 runs to 15 residues. The J segment lost 6 bases and the V segment lost 0 bases, leaving 3 bases of the junction unmatched. CDR1 and CDR2 (germline): SGHNT, YYREEE (reference sequence). The full variable domain, with the rest looked up from reference TRBV5-4 and TRBJ2-1, is ETGVTQSPTHLIKTRGQQVTLRCSSQSGHNTVSWYQQALGQGPQFIFQYYREEENGRGNFPPRFSGLQFPNYSSELNVNALELDDSALYLCASSLVASGGNEQFFGPGTRLTVL.

In its sample, this clone was seen once. The CDR3 sequence: CAWSAPISEAFF. The CDR3 DNA sequence: TGTGCCTGGAGTGCCCCCATCAGTGAAGCTTTCTTT. The chain has TRBV30 and TRBJ1-1; D remains unclear. V gave up 1 base and J gave up 7 bases, with 10 bases separating them. Germline V gene lookup returns CDR1 GTSNPN and CDR2 SVGIG (reference sequence). This CDR3 is 12 amino acids long.

This chain connects TRBV2 to TRBJ1-1; tentative D call: TRBD1 (5 bases). Germline CDR1 and CDR2: SNHLY and FYNNEI. Trimming stripped 6 bases from V and 8 bases from J, with 13 bases between. The CDR3 is made up of 12 amino acids. The CDR3 is CASSIRQPEAFF. The CDR3 DNA is TGTGCCAGCAGCATCAGACAGCCGGAAGCTTTCTTT.

This chain joins TRBV19 and TRBJ2-5; TRBD1 might be the D (6 bases). V was trimmed by 2 bases and J by 0 bases, leaving 10 bases between them. CDR3 length: 15 amino acids. Germline V gives CDR1 LNHDA, CDR2 SQIVND (reference sequence). CDR3 loop: CASSILGQYQETQYF. CDR3 nucleotides: TGTGCCAGTAGTATATTAGGACAGTACCAAGAGACCCAGTACTTC.

This chain connects TRBV7-2 to TRBJ1-5; no firm D call. CDR3 size: 15 residues. Germline V gene sequence: CDR1 SGHTA, CDR2 FQGNSA. Between the trimmed V and J ends, which lost 1 base and 4 bases, there was a span of 11 bases. The CDR3 region has the DNA TGTGCCAGCAGCTTAGATGCACAGACGAATCAGCCCCAGCATTTT. It is translated as CASSLDAQTNQPQHF.

The V and J genes are TRBV25-1 and TRBJ1-1; D is possibly TRBD1 (6 bases). V lost 2 bases and J lost 0, with 16 bases in between. CDR1 is MGHDK, CDR2 SYGVNS, per germline. CDR3 length equals 17 residues. The DNA for the CDR3 is TGTGCCAGCAGTGAAGGGGGCCTCGGGATCGTGAACACTGAAGCTTTCTTT. As protein: CASSEGGLGIVNTEAFF.